This T cell receptor (beta chain) is drawn from a study of blood T cell repertoires in COVID-19. The repertoire was sequenced with immunoSEQ multiplex PCR; TCRdb's copy has only in-frame clones and lacks some. Of about 330,000 clones listed, over 75% were seen once; the top ten hold about 5%. Sample: PBMCs or T cells enriched from blood (not recorded which). The TCR comes from a young man who had recovered from COVID-19.

The DNA for the CDR3 is TGTGCCAGCAGCGGTGAACTGCACAATGAGCAGTTCTTC. It encodes CASSGELHNEQFF. This chain connects TRBV2 to TRBJ2-1, with D unclear. CDR3 length: 13 amino acids. With 6 bases removed from V and 5 bases from J, the gap between germline ends came to 11 bases. In germline, CDR1 is SNHLY, CDR2 FYNNEI.